The source of this T cell receptor (beta chain) is a study of T cells after yellow fever vaccination. Study at large: Low-cell-number fractions underwent preparation using SMART-Seq v4 Ultra Low Input.

This clonotype was detected a few times. Its specificity is not known. Study-wide points: Although most clonotypes did not, a small share appeared in both CD4 and CD8 compartments. When the response was secondary, it was weaker but reached its peak faster, day 5 versus 15. Subsequent booster samples again held most clones from primary vaccination (roughly 95% CD4, 85% to 90% CD8).

TCRdb used MiXCR to reprocess the 5' RACE reads, holding one entry per CDR3 protein. There are approximately 300,000 distinct CDR3 sequences in the sample; approximately 7% occur only once, and over 15% lies in the top ten. CDR1 and CDR2 (germline): LNHNV, YYDKDF (reference sequence). The CDR3 runs to 15 residues. V trimming: 5 bases; J trimming: 4 bases; junction bases outside the gene matches: 5. This clonotype was obtained from a man younger than 30 who received the YFV17D yellow fever vaccine. This chain joins TRBV15 and TRBJ2-5; 12 bases are shared with TRBD2. The source material was PBMCs, sampled roughly 47 days after the first yellow fever vaccination. In DNA form, the CDR3 reads TGTGCCACCAGCGGGCCACTAGCGGGGGGAGAGACCCAGTACTTC. Its protein product is CATSGPLAGGETQYF.